These 27 T cell receptor beta chains came from one sample sequenced in a study of regulatory T cells. Their antigens are not known. The primer mix had 52 TRBV and 13 TRBJ primers. The protocol was immunoSEQ multiplex PCR, while the TCRdb copy is restricted to in-frame clones and leaves out a portion. The sample has some 15,000 clones, around 84% seen once. Study-wide results and caveats: In CD3G-deficient patients, conventional CD4+ T cells were enriched for hydrophobic CDR3 residues at positions 6 and 7.

The source material was conventional CD4+ T cells sorted from blood. These receptors all come from a person aged 30 to 39 with CD3G deficiency.

This rearrangement joins TRBV19 to TRBJ2-5; 15 bases match TRBD2. Unmatched junction bases numbered 2, after V lost 4 bases and J lost 5 bases. The CDR3 loop spans 15 amino acids. Germline V gives CDR1 LNHDA, CDR2 SQIVND (reference sequence). The CDR3 nucleotides read TGTGCCAGTAGTACGGGGACTAGCGGGAGGGAGACCCAGTACTTC. Protein sequence: CASSTGTSGRETQYF.

The V gene is TRBV19, the J gene TRBJ2-7, with a tentative D call TRBD1 (7 bases). Germline lookup yields CDR1 LNHDA and CDR2 SQIVND (reference sequence). V was shortened by 5 bases and J by 5 bases, with 13 bases between the two germline ends. This CDR3 comprises 13 residues. The CDR3 reads CASSRQGGHEQYF. The CDR3 region has the DNA TGTGCCAGTAGTCGACAGGGAGGACACGAGCAGTACTTC. Full variable domain (rest looked up from reference TRBV19 and TRBJ2-7): DGGITQSPKYLFRKEGQNVTLSCEQNLNHDAMYWYRQDPGQGLRLIYYSQIVNDFQKGDIAEGYSVSREKKESFPLTVTSAQKNPTAFYLCASSRQGGHEQYFGPGTRLTVT.

For the CDR3, the DNA is TGTGCAAGTCGCCGAGAAACGCTCCACACAAAGTCGGGCCAACGTCTGACTTTC. Amino acid sequence: CASRRETLHTKSGQRLTF. The V gene is TRBV12-2, the J gene TRBJ2-6. TRBV12-2 is a pseudogene locus. The CDR3 spans 18 residues.

In this sample, this clone turned up once. V gene TRBV7-9 combines with J gene TRBJ2-1, with a tentative D call TRBD1 (6 bases). Germline CDR1 SEHNR, CDR2 FQNEAQ (reference sequence). CDR3 size: 13 residues. With 2 bases removed from V and 5 bases from J, the gap between germline ends came to 7 bases. The CDR3 coding sequence is TGTGCCAGCAGCTTACACAGGGACAATGAGCAGTTCTTC. It is translated as CASSLHRDNEQFF.

With regard to this clone: The same CDR3 arises from other DNA sequences in this sample as well. The chain employs TRBV28 and TRBJ2-7; D gene ambiguous. CDR3 length: 11 amino acids. V dropped 4 bases and J dropped 4 bases, with 5 bases sitting between them. Germline V gene sequence: CDR1 MDHEN, CDR2 SYDVKM. As DNA, the CDR3 is TGTGCCAGCAGTTCGAGGTACGAGCAGTACTTC. This encodes CASSSRYEQYF.

The V gene is TRBV28, the J gene TRBJ1-5, with D possibly TRBD1 on 5 matching bases. V lost 6 bases, J lost 9 bases, and 15 bases lay in between. Germline V gene lookup returns CDR1 MDHEN and CDR2 SYDVKM. CDR3 length equals 13 residues. The CDR3 reads CASSPGTVGPQHF. The CDR3 DNA reads as TGTGCCAGCAGCCCAGGGACCGTAGGGCCCCAGCATTTT.

J is TRBJ2-7 and V is TRBV6-1; 8 nucleotides agree with TRBD2. The germline V gene encodes CDR1 MNHNS and CDR2 SASEGT. Trimming took 7 bases from V and 4 from J; bases not matched to a gene: 9. This CDR3 contains 14 residues. CDR3 protein: CASIPGGAQYEQYF. As DNA, the CDR3 is TGTGCCAGCATCCCCGGGGGGGCGCAGTACGAGCAGTACTTC.

The V and J genes are TRBV6-1 and TRBJ1-1, with a weak D call TRBD1 (5 bases). Germline assignment: CDR1 MNHNS and CDR2 SASEGT. CDR3 length: 11 residues. Trimming left V 10 bases short and J 5 bases short, with 11 bases between. CDR3 loop: CATSGRTEAFF. Here the CDR3 DNA reads TGTGCCACCTCAGGGAGAACTGAAGCTTTCTTT.

The chain recombines TRBV7-9 with TRBJ2-3, with 9 bases that match TRBD1. This CDR3 contains 16 residues. V lost 4 bases to trimming and J lost 2 bases; unmatched junction nucleotides: 7. Germline V CDR1 and CDR2: SEHNR, FQNEAQ (reference sequence). In nucleotides, the CDR3 is TGTGCCAGCAGCTATCGAGGGGACAGGGCCACAGATACGCAGTATTTT. Residues: CASSYRGDRATDTQYF. Supplemented by reference TRBV7-9 and TRBJ2-3, the full variable domain reads DTGVSQNPRHKITKRGQNVTFRCDPISEHNRLYWYRQTLGQGPEFLTYFQNEAQLEKSRLLSDRFSAERPKGSFSTLEIQRTEQGDSAMYLCASSYRGDRATDTQYFGPGTRLTVL.

The count of this clone is one. The chain links TRBV7-4 to TRBJ2-6; 9 nucleotides line up with TRBD1. The CDR3 loop spans 17 amino acids. Trimming cost V 5 bases and J 0 bases; bases outside gene matches: 5. Germline CDR1 SGHVT, CDR2 SQSDAQ. CDR3 protein: CASSPTGGSSGANVLTF. CDR3 DNA: TGTGCCAGCAGCCCGACAGGGGGGAGCTCTGGGGCCAACGTCCTGACTTTC.

The chain combines TRBV19 with TRBJ1-1; D uncertain. Germline CDR1 is LNHDA and CDR2 is SQIVND (reference sequence). The ends were cut back, 5 bases at V and 3 bases at J, with 13 bases in the middle. The CDR3 is 14 amino acids. CDR3 amino acids: CASSLTDPYTEAFF. CDR3 DNA sequence: TGTGCCAGTAGTCTTACGGACCCCTACACTGAAGCTTTCTTT.

This clone has just one count. The chain uses TRBV6-1 and TRBJ2-7; 8 bases match TRBD1. This CDR3 is built from 12 residues. V trimming: 6 bases; J trimming: 7 bases; junction bases outside the gene matches: 5. Germline V gives CDR1 MNHNS, CDR2 SASEGT. The CDR3 reads CASSLTGEEQYF. The CDR3 bases are TGTGCCAGCAGCTTGACAGGGGAGGAGCAGTACTTC.

This clone was seen once. This chain connects TRBV6-1 to TRBJ2-7, with D possibly being TRBD2 (6 bases). CDR3 length: 13 residues. V was trimmed by 8 bases and J by 7 bases, leaving 18 bases between them. Germline CDR1 MNHNS, CDR2 SASEGT. The CDR3 loop is CASCHGGLGEQYF. The CDR3 nucleotides read TGTGCCAGCTGTCATGGGGGGTTAGGGGAGCAGTACTTC.

This chain links TRBV28 with TRBJ2-7, with a weak D call TRBD1 (5 bases). The CDR3 loop spans 14 amino acids. V lost 6 bases and J 3 bases, leaving 15 bases between the germline ends. Germline CDR1 reads MDHEN; CDR2 reads SYDVKM. This CDR3 is CASSPGAGIYEQYF. The CDR3 coding sequence is TGTGCCAGCAGCCCTGGGGCAGGCATCTACGAGCAGTACTTC.

Comments on this clone: Additional DNA sequences in this sample encode the identical CDR3. The rearrangement links TRBV7-2 to TRBJ1-1; D is uncertain. V lost 1 base to trimming and J lost 5 bases, with 8 bases between them. Germline-derived CDR1 and CDR2 are SGHTA and FQGNSA. CDR3 length: 13 residues. CDR3 DNA: TGTGCCAGCAGCTTAGTTTCGGGAACTGAAGCTTTCTTT. This encodes CASSLVSGTEAFF.

V usage is TRBV6-1 and J usage is TRBJ2-6; D not certain. The CDR3 runs to 13 residues. Trimming took 4 bases from V and 2 from J, leaving 3 bases between them. Germline V gene data show CDR1 as MNHNS and CDR2 as SASEGT. The CDR3 nucleotides read TGTGCCAGCAGTGGAACTGGGGCCAACGTCCTGACTTTC. It translates to CASSGTGANVLTF.

The gene calls are TRBV5-1 and TRBJ2-7, with 7 bases aligning to TRBD1. Trimming cost V 2 bases and J 6 bases; bases outside gene matches: 14. The CDR3 runs to 16 residues. Germline V gives CDR1 SGHRS, CDR2 YFSETQ. The DNA for the CDR3 is TGCGCCAGCAGCTTTCGCTCCTTTAACAGGGGTGGCGAGCAGTACTTC. This sequence encodes CASSFRSFNRGGEQYF.

The gene calls are TRBV14 and TRBJ2-2; no clear D gene. With 2 bases removed from V and 1 base from J, the gap between germline ends came to 5 bases. The germline V gene encodes CDR1 SGHDN and CDR2 FVKESK. The CDR3 length is 14 residues. This chain's CDR3 is CASSQTWNTGELFF. CDR3 nucleotide sequence: TGTGCCAGCAGCCAAACCTGGAACACCGGGGAGCTGTTTTTT.

The chain combines TRBV19 with TRBJ2-2, with 9 bases aligning to TRBD2. CDR1 LNHDA and CDR2 SQIVND come from the germline V gene (reference sequence). The CDR3 sequence is 16 residues long. V was clipped by 6 bases and J by 5 bases; unmatched bases: 10. CDR3 in DNA: TGTGCCAGTAGCCACCACGCGGGGGGGCATACCGGGGAGCTGTTTTTT. Its protein product is CASSHHAGGHTGELFF.

This clone came up a few times. The rearrangement joins TRBV7-9 to TRBJ1-1, with D hard to call. V lost 7 bases and J lost 1, with 10 bases in between. The CDR3 is 13 residues long. CDR1 is SEHNR and CDR2 is FQNEAQ in the germline V gene (reference sequence). Here the CDR3 DNA reads TGTGCCAGCACCAGTCAGGAGAACACTGAAGCTTTCTTT. Protein product: CASTSQENTEAFF.

This sequence joins TRBV18 and TRBJ1-1; D gene unclear. The germline CDR1 and CDR2 sequences are KGHSH and LQKENI. This CDR3 is 14 amino acids long. The V gene lost 3 bases and the J gene lost 0 bases, with 8 bases spanning the gap. CDR3 nucleotides: TGTGCCAGCTCACCGTCGGGGTTGAACACTGAAGCTTTCTTT. Translation gives CASSPSGLNTEAFF. Variable domain in full (rest from reference TRBV18 and TRBJ1-1): NAGVMQNPRHLVRRRGQEARLRCSPMKGHSHVYWYRQLPEEGLKFMVYLQKENIIDESGMPKERFSAEFPKEGPSILRIQQVVRGDSAAYFCASSPSGLNTEAFFGQGTRLTVV.

The rearrangement uses TRBV11-2 and TRBJ1-1, with 11 bases matching TRBD1. The germline V gene has CDR1 SGHAT and CDR2 FQNNGV. Unmatched junction bases numbered 2, after V lost 3 bases and J lost 5 bases. The CDR3 length is 14 residues. The CDR3: CASSFGTGGTEAFF. In DNA form, the CDR3 reads TGTGCCAGCAGCTTTGGGACAGGGGGGACTGAAGCTTTCTTT.

This clone has a single count. The chain links TRBV6-5 to TRBJ1-6; D gene unclear. This CDR3 is 13 amino acids long. V lost 5 bases and J lost 6, with 8 bases in between. Germline CDR1 is MNHEY and CDR2 is SVGAGI. The CDR3 region has the DNA TGTGCCAGCAGTGGCAGTATTAATTCACCCCTCCACTTT. Encoded protein: CASSGSINSPLHF.

The V and J genes are TRBV19 and TRBJ2-2; 10 positions match TRBD1. The CDR3 covers 15 residues. The germline V gene encodes CDR1 LNHDA and CDR2 SQIVND (reference sequence). The J segment lost 2 bases and the V segment lost 8 bases, leaving 5 bases of the junction unmatched. In DNA form, the CDR3 reads TGTGCCAGTCGGGGACAGGGGAGAAACACCGGGGAGCTGTTTTTT. This translates into CASRGQGRNTGELFF.

The V and J genes are TRBV28 and TRBJ2-7; D gene unclear. The CDR3 runs 13 residues. Trimming pared 6 bases from V and 4 bases from J, leaving 13 bases between. Germline-derived CDR1 and CDR2 are MDHEN and SYDVKM. The CDR3 is CASSPPDIYEQYF. The CDR3 DNA reads TGTGCCAGCAGCCCCCCCGATATTTACGAGCAGTACTTC.

This chain links TRBV28 with TRBJ1-1; the match to TRBD1 covers 8 bases. CDR1 and CDR2 (germline): MDHEN, SYDVKM. V was clipped by 5 bases and J by 0 bases; unmatched bases: 14. The CDR3 consists of 18 residues. CDR3 nucleotide sequence: TGTGCCAGCAGTCTACCCTGGACAGGGATGGGGGTGAACACTGAAGCTTTCTTT. It codes for CASSLPWTGMGVNTEAFF. Full variable domain (outside the CDR3, taken from reference TRBV28 and TRBJ1-1): DVKVTQSSRYLVKRTGEKVFLECVQDMDHENMFWYRQDPGLGLRLIYFSYDVKMKEKGDIPEGYSVSREKKERFSLILESASTNQTSMYLCASSLPWTGMGVNTEAFFGQGTRLTVV.

The chain employs TRBV6-1 and TRBJ1-2; D ambiguous. V lost 5 bases, J lost 4 bases, and 11 bases lay in between. Germline V gives CDR1 MNHNS, CDR2 SASEGT. This CDR3 is built from 13 residues. Here the CDR3 reads CASSRTMGYGYTF. The CDR3 region has the DNA TGTGCCAGCAGTCGAACGATGGGCTATGGCTACACCTTC.